The 10 T cell receptor beta chains listed next were all sequenced from one sample in a study of beta chain features in type 1 diabetes. Study-wide findings and caveats: Type 1 diabetes patients showed a moderate but significant shortening of TCRB CDR3s in all four CD4+ subsets.

No antigen has been assigned to these receptors. The study reverse transcribed the entire isolated RNA, so it sequenced expressed TCRB transcripts. The method was immunoSEQ multiplex PCR; TCRdb's version includes in-frame clones alone and lacks a portion of them. The table records 300,000 to 350,000 clones, approximately 13% of them present only once. Sample: naive CD4+ T cells from blood. The receptors here all came from a woman under 30 with type 1 diabetes.

This clone was found a few times. This chain uses TRBV9 with TRBJ2-1, with 11 bases aligning to TRBD1. With 4 bases clipped from V and 8 bases from J, the junction kept 5 bases outside the gene matches. Per germline, CDR1 SGDLS and CDR2 YYNGEE. The CDR3 sequence is 14 residues long. The CDR3 DNA is TGTGCCAGCAGCCGGGACAGGGGGATCGATGAGCAGTTCTTC. The encoded protein is CASSRDRGIDEQFF.

This chain links TRBV11-2 with TRBJ2-7; possibly TRBD2 for D (6 bases). The CDR3 is made up of 15 amino acids. Germline CDR1 reads SGHAT; CDR2 reads FQNNGV. V was pared by 4 bases and J by 2 bases, with 15 bases between. Here the CDR3 DNA reads TGTGCCAGCAGCTCTCGCTCGTGGGGGGCCTACGAGCAGTACTTC. Its protein is CASSSRSWGAYEQYF.

The chain employs TRBV5-4 and TRBJ1-3; 7 nucleotides line up with TRBD1. J gave up 4 bases and V 4 bases, and 11 bases lay outside the gene matches. The CDR3 is made up of 16 amino acids. The germline gives CDR1 SGHNT, CDR2 YYREEE (reference sequence). The CDR3 region has the DNA TGTGCCAGCAGCCCCCGGACAGGCGGCCGGGGAAACACCATATATTTT. As protein: CASSPRTGGRGNTIYF.

This clone was seen a few times. As DNA, the CDR3 is TGTGCCAGCAGCCTTGCGGCAGGGCCAGATACGCAGTATTTT. Protein sequence: CASSLAAGPDTQYF. J is TRBJ2-3 and V is TRBV11-2, with D possibly being TRBD1 (5 bases). The CDR3 sequence is 14 residues long. The V end was cut by 5 bases, the J end by 4 bases, with 13 bases between. CDR1 and CDR2 from the germline V gene are SGHAT and FQNNGV.

This clone turned up a few times. The V and J genes are TRBV6-4 and TRBJ2-7; D may match TRBD1 or TRBD2 (5 bases each). The CDR3 contains 14 residues. Per germline, CDR1 MRHNA and CDR2 SNTAGT. The V gene lost 0 bases and the J gene lost 7 bases, with 13 bases spanning the gap. CDR3 sequence: CASSDSWGTGEQYV. DNA of the CDR3: TGTGCCAGCAGTGACTCGTGGGGGACGGGAGAGCAGTACGTC.

The chain uses TRBV30 and TRBJ1-1; possibly TRBD1 for D (6 bases). Deletions cut 4 bases from V and 7 bases from J, with 16 bases between. The CDR3 loop spans 13 amino acids. Germline CDR1 is GTSNPN and CDR2 is SVGIG (reference sequence). This CDR3 is CAWIPNDRIEAFF. For the CDR3, the DNA is TGTGCCTGGATCCCTAACGACAGGATTGAAGCTTTCTTT.

This chain uses TRBV6-5 with TRBJ2-3, with TRBD1 identical over 7 bases. CDR1 MNHEY and CDR2 SVGAGI come from the germline V gene. This CDR3 has 14 residues. With V trimmed by 6 bases and J by 1 base, 4 bases remained unmatched. In nucleotides, the CDR3 is TGTGCCAGCAGCGGACAGGCGGGCACAGATACGCAGTATTTT. It yields the protein CASSGQAGTDTQYF.

This clone was counted a few times. The genes are TRBV9 and TRBJ2-2; TRBD1 is a possible D gene (5 bases). V lost 4 bases and J lost 4, with 14 bases in between. CDR3 length: 15 amino acids. The germline V gene has CDR1 SGDLS and CDR2 YYNGEE. CDR3 loop: CASSPSPGRTGELFF. The CDR3 bases are TGTGCCAGCAGCCCGTCGCCAGGGCGCACCGGGGAGCTGTTTTTT.

The chain uses TRBV28 and TRBJ2-5; tentative D call: TRBD1 (6 bases). The J call may not be correct, given that the DNA end is closer to TRBJ2-7. The length of the CDR3 is 14 residues. The germline V gene encodes CDR1 MDHEN and CDR2 SYDVKM. The CDR3 coding sequence is TGTGCCAGCAGTTTTGGGGACACAGCCTACGAGCAGTACTTC. It codes for CASSFGDTAYEQYF.

The chain recombines TRBV30 with TRBJ1-2; 12 nucleotides line up with TRBD1. CDR1 is GTSNPN and CDR2 is SVGIG in the germline V gene (reference sequence). This CDR3 region has 15 residues. Losses at the gene ends were 2 bases for V and 8 bases for J; bases not matched to a gene: 9. The CDR3 DNA reads as TGTGCCTGGAGTACCCGGGACAGGGGGCGTCGGGGCTACACCTTC. Translation: CAWSTRDRGRRGYTF.